This T cell receptor beta chain was retrieved from a study of T cell responses to AZD1222 COVID-19 vaccine. The CDR3 has 12 residues. Germline CDR1 SEHNR, CDR2 FQNEAQ (reference sequence). Trimming removed 1 base from V and 4 bases from J, with 4 bases in between. The table came from immunoSEQ multiplex PCR; TCRdb's copy has only in-frame clones and leaves some out. Among over 110,000 clones listed, roughly 90% were seen once. The receptor was derived from an adult who received the AZD1222 COVID-19 vaccine. V is TRBV7-9 and J is TRBJ1-1; D unclear. The source material was peripheral blood, sampled 28 days after the second AZD1222 dose. The CDR3 nucleotides are TGTGCCAGCAGCTTAGAGACCACTGAAGCTTTCTTT. As protein: CASSLETTEAFF. The whole variable domain, filled in from reference TRBV7-9 and TRBJ1-1, reads DTGVSQNPRHKITKRGQNVTFRCDPISEHNRLYWYRQTLGQGPEFLTYFQNEAQLEKSRLLSDRFSAERPKGSFSTLEIQRTEQGDSAMYLCASSLETTEAFFGQGTRLTVV.